Listed below are T cell receptor beta chains from one sample, sequenced in a study of identifying expanded T cells in peripheral blood. Sequencing used immunoSEQ multiplex PCR; TCRdb keeps in-frame clones, though not all of them. The sample yields 90,000 to 120,000 clones, around 88% seen once. Sequenced material: blood. The receptors shown here come from a person aged 18 to 69 in good health. Each CDR3 is given with its conserved first and last residue. Part of the rows lack a size; the others show once, few, many or a class for expanded clones.

clone_size cdr3_length v_call cdr3_aa
. 16 TRBV6-5 CASSYSRGQLNYGYTF
. 14 TRBV28 CASRGQGAVTEAFF
. 14 TRBV6-6 CASSFGTEAYEQYF
. 13 TRBV4-1 CASSRGASTEAFF
. 12 TRBV5-6 CASSLGTYEQYF
. 14 TRBV29-1 CSVVSGETYNEQFF
. 18 TRBV5-1 CASSLAYRDEGSTDTQYF
. 15 TRBV7-9 CASSPLTSLIYEQYF
. 13 TRBV28 CASSLGAYYGYTF
. 15 TRBV4-3 CASGRDRSSYNEQFF
. 16 TRBV27 CASSPYFSGDSYEQYF
once 15 TRBV19 CASSIAWGANQPQHF
. 13 TRBV4-2 CASSQEQGGELFF
once 15 TRBV4-2 CASSGTSGRQETQYF
few 14 TRBV4-2 CASSPDRVLYGYTF
. 13 TRBV6-5 CASMASGYNEQFF
. 14 TRBV5-1 CASSPRTSGGEQFF
. 15 TRBV7-9 CASSLASSGAKTQYF
. 13 TRBV25-1 CASSTGRSYGYTF
. 14 TRBV7-2 CASSLDTGVQPQHF
. 16 TRBV7-6 CASSLVPDRKDTEAFF
. 13 TRBV5-1 CASRGAGANVLTF
. 15 TRBV9 CASSVGTSVVDTQYF
. 14 TRBV5-6 CASSLAGSLYEQYF
. 14 TRBV29-1 CSAQGRATNEKLFF
few 17 TRBV2 CASSEALALAQEDIQYF
once 15 TRBV5-4 CASRTSSYSGGEQFF
. 16 TRBV9 CASTRGGATGQETQYF
. 16 TRBV2 CASRKEQGFMNTEAFF
. 13 TRBV10-1 CASSEDGLYEQYF
. 16 TRBV19 CASSIQGRSGANVLTF
. 16 TRBV4-1 CASSQVRGRENNEQFF
. 15 TRBV14 CASSLGTSSDNEQFF
many 12 TRBV28 CANPPGGYGYTF
. 13 TRBV6-6 CASERGVSSGYTF
. 15 TRBV6-1 CATPVRTGSNQPQHF
. 15 TRBV6-6 CASTPMGVGKNIQYF
once 15 TRBV6-6 CASITGGSSYNEQFF
. 13 TRBV7-9 CASSRGDSPEAFF
. 14 TRBV7-2 CASSLVAAQETQYF
. 15 TRBV6-6 CASSLAGVGNQPQHF
. 21 TRBV7-8 CASSSPVTGLAGGLAKNIQYF
. 18 TRBV7-2 CASSFLTSGGRHTGELFF
. 14 TRBV6-5 CASSYSGSNQPQHF
. 16 TRBV27 CASSFARPNSNQPQHF
. 16 TRBV7-9 CASSLDRPFGTDTQYF
. 15 TRBV2 CASKRLAGLTDTQYF
. 14 TRBV11-2 CASSQVFGAYEQYF
. 15 TRBV7-8 CASSFLAGVGDEQFF
. 15 TRBV5-1 CASSALDAVNTEAFF
few 14 TRBV7-2 CASSFPGTHEKLFF
. 18 TRBV5-6 CASTQGLIWGRRQETQYF
. 14 TRBV6-5 CASRSGTGGDEQYF
. 13 TRBV28 CASSPTGYNEQFF
. 13 TRBV5-4 CASSPEGVGELFF
. 16 TRBV4-3 CASSHPGAFSGNTIYF